Shown below are 15 T cell receptor beta chains from a single sample sequenced in a study of regulatory T cells in long-lasting Graves disease. Arm-PCR of CDR3 regions with iRepertoire HTBI primers generated TCR beta libraries. MiXCR, applied by TCRdb to the multiplex PCR reads, yields one record per CDR3 protein. The sample includes almost 350,000 distinct CDR3 sequences, roughly a fifth of them seen just once. Stated time point: persistent/refractory GD, antithyroid drugs over 5 years with positive TRAb. RNA extracted from PBMCs served as the sequencing template. The sample was peripheral blood mononuclear cells (PBMCs), taken when the disease was refractory, from a patient treated with antithyroid drugs. The receptor source for this set is a female donor with Graves disease.

There are many counts of this clonotype. V usage is TRBV7-9 and J usage is TRBJ2-5; a weak D match, TRBD1 (6 bases). CDR1 and CDR2 (germline): SEHNR, FQNEAQ (reference sequence). The CDR3 consists of 14 residues. The ends were cut back, 2 bases at V and 5 bases at J, with 12 bases in the middle. CDR3 DNA: TGTGCCAGCAGCTTAACAGGGCGGGTGGAGACCCAGTACTTC. It codes for CASSLTGRVETQYF.

A word on this clonotype: The final CDR3 position lacks the conserved phenylalanine or tryptophan, pointing to a likely read error. The J gene is TRBJ2-7, the V gene TRBV28; the D gene is possibly TRBD2 (6 bases). CDR1 and CDR2 from the germline V gene are MDHEN and SYDVKM. The CDR3 is made up of 14 amino acids. V lost 6 bases and J lost 3, with 15 bases in between. CDR3 amino acids: CASRRLVGGYEQYL. The DNA of the CDR3 is TGTGCCAGCAGGCGTTTAGTGGGGGGCTACGAGCAGTACCTC.

On this clonotype itself: This likely stems from a read error, as it lies one base from a far larger clone. V and J are TRBV11-3 and TRBJ1-6; no reliable D call. CDR3 length equals 13 residues. The V gene's germline CDR1 is SGHNT and CDR2 YENEEA. The CDR3 DNA reads as TGTGCCAGCAGCCCGGGCCTTAATCCACCCCTCCACTTT. Protein: CASSPGLNPPLHF. The full variable domain, rest sourced from reference TRBV11-3 and TRBJ1-6, is EAGVVQSPRYKIIEKKQPVAFWCNPISGHNTLYWYLQNLGQGPELLIRYENEEAVDDSQLPKDRFSAERLKGVDSTLKIQPAELGDSAVYLCASSPGLNPPLHFGNGTRLTVT.

This clonotype was observed a handful of times. The J gene is TRBJ1-1, the V gene TRBV6-1; D unresolved. Trimming removed 5 bases from V and 1 base from J, with 5 bases in between. The germline V gene has CDR1 MNHNS and CDR2 SASEGT. The CDR3 loop spans 12 amino acids. The CDR3, as DNA: TGTGCCAGCAGTAGGAGGAACACTGAAGCTTTCTTT. This sequence encodes CASSRRNTEAFF.

This clonotype has at least ten counts. The chain is built from TRBV7-2 and TRBJ2-5; maybe TRBD2 (6 bases). CDR1 is SGHTA and CDR2 is FQGNSA in the germline V gene. The CDR3 runs 16 residues. Deletions cut 3 bases from V and 4 bases from J, with 18 bases between. CDR3 coding DNA: TGTGCCAGCAGCTTTGGGCACAGGTCCGGGGGAGAGACCCAGTACTTC. Translation gives CASSFGHRSGGETQYF.

The chain links TRBV29-1 to TRBJ2-7; 10 nucleotides agree with TRBD1. The germline gives CDR1 SQVTM, CDR2 ANQGSEA. V was pared by 6 bases and J by 5 bases, with 7 bases of the junction left unmatched. CDR3 size: 13 residues. The CDR3 reads CSVTDRGSNEQYF. CDR3 coding DNA: TGCAGCGTGACGGACAGGGGGTCGAACGAGCAGTACTTC.

At least ten counts were recorded for this clonotype. The chain recombines TRBV27 with TRBJ1-6, with 8 bases aligning to TRBD1. The junction had 6 bases not matched to a gene; V was cut back by 5 bases and J by 3 bases. The CDR3 is made up of 16 amino acids. Germline V gene data show CDR1 as MNHEY and CDR2 as SMNVEV (reference sequence). The CDR3 region is CASSSRGLLYNSPLHF. As DNA, the CDR3 is TGTGCCAGCAGTAGCAGGGGGCTCCTCTATAATTCACCCCTCCACTTT.

The chain has TRBV6-5 and TRBJ1-6; maybe TRBD1 (5 bases). The germline gives CDR1 MNHEY, CDR2 SVGAGI. Trimming took 0 bases from V and 4 from J, leaving 13 bases between them. This CDR3 has 17 amino acids. For the CDR3, the DNA is TGTGCCAGCAGTTACTCAGGCCAGGGCTATTATAATTCACCCCTCCACTTT. Its translation is CASSYSGQGYYNSPLHF.

This clonotype appeared a few times. The chain has TRBV3-1 and TRBJ2-1; tentatively, D is TRBD2 (6 bases). V dropped 5 bases and J dropped 15 bases, with 26 bases sitting between them. Germline-derived CDR1 and CDR2 are LGHDT and YNNKEL (reference sequence). The length of the CDR3 is 15 residues. This CDR3 is CASSFRLGVDGFLFF. DNA for the CDR3: TGTGCCAGCAGCTTCCGACTAGGTGTTGATGGGTTTCTGTTCTTC.

This clonotype was observed a handful of times. The chain couples TRBV18 to TRBJ1-2; no clear D. CDR1 and CDR2 (germline): KGHSH, LQKENI. V was pared by 1 base and J by 0 bases, with 15 bases between. CDR3 length: 17 amino acids. The CDR3 is CASSPLGYADTNYGYTF. The CDR3 DNA follows: TGTGCCAGCTCACCACTGGGTTATGCGGATACTAACTATGGCTACACCTTC.

For this clonotype: This may come from a read error, since a much larger clone is one base off. The rearrangement uses TRBV6-1 and TRBJ2-2; 15 bases map to TRBD2. Germline V lookup: CDR1 MNHNS, CDR2 SASEGT. There are 19 residues in the CDR3. CDR3: CAGSARTSGRAGITGELFF. The CDR3 DNA follows: TGTGCCGGCAGTGCAAGGACTAGCGGGAGGGCCGGTATCACCGGGGAGCTGTTTTTT.

This clonotype was found many times. The rearrangement uses TRBV11-3 and TRBJ2-1, with 8 positions matching TRBD2. V trimming: 4 bases; J trimming: 2 bases; junction bases outside the gene matches: 13. This CDR3 contains 18 residues. Germline-derived CDR1 and CDR2 are SGHNT and YENEEA. CDR3 DNA: TGTGCCAGCAGCTCAAGCAATCGAGCGGGAGTCCCCTACAATGAGCAGTTCTTC. This sequence encodes CASSSSNRAGVPYNEQFF.

This clonotype was observed a few times. This chain joins TRBV9 and TRBJ2-5; TRBD1 is a possible D gene (5 bases). Germline-derived CDR1 and CDR2 are SGDLS and YYNGEE. The CDR3 consists of 14 residues. Trimming stripped 0 bases from V and 4 bases from J, with 10 bases between. In nucleotides, the CDR3 is TGTGCCAGCAGCGTAGCTATCAGGGCAGAGACCCAGTACTTC. This translates into CASSVAIRAETQYF.

This clonotype was detected ten times or more. The chain recombines TRBV6-1 with TRBJ1-2; 7 bases agree with TRBD1. The CDR3 is 14 residues long. Germline V lookup: CDR1 MNHNS, CDR2 SASEGT. Trimming removed 6 bases from V and 7 bases from J; junction bases left unmatched: 11. The CDR3, as DNA: TGTGCCAGCAGACGGGACAGCACCCTCCGTGGCTACACCTTC. Translation: CASRRDSTLRGYTF.

This clonotype showed up just a few times. This sequence joins TRBV27 and TRBJ2-1; D uncertain. Germline CDR1 is MNHEY and CDR2 is SMNVEV (reference sequence). The CDR3 is 14 amino acids. Trimming left V 2 bases short and J 5 bases short, with 10 bases between. The CDR3 loop is CASSLVGIHNEQFF. The DNA for the CDR3 is TGTGCCAGCAGTTTAGTGGGAATCCACAATGAGCAGTTCTTC.